These 16 T cell receptor beta chains share one sample of origin, sequenced in a study of OX40 agonist ivuxolimab in advanced cancers. Libraries were prepared by immunoSEQ multiplex PCR; TCRdb keeps only in-frame clonotypes and omits some of them. The repertoire holds tens of thousands of clones, with 94% as singletons. The sequencing used CD4+ or CD8+ T cells sorted from blood, collected in a trial of the OX40 agonist ivuxolimab. These receptors all come from an adult with an advanced solid tumor such as melanoma, head and neck, liver or kidney cancer.

The chain has TRBV6-5 and TRBJ2-7, with D possibly TRBD1 on 6 matching bases. The CDR3 length is 14 residues. Trimming removed 4 bases from V and 2 bases from J, with 12 bases in between. Germline CDR1 is MNHEY and CDR2 is SVGAGI. The CDR3 DNA reads TGTGCCAGCAGTTGGGGGACAAGTACCTACGAGCAGTACTTC. Protein: CASSWGTSTYEQYF.

V is TRBV5-1 and J is TRBJ1-5; D not resolved. This CDR3 contains 15 residues. Germline V gene sequence: CDR1 SGHRS, CDR2 YFSETQ. Trimming left V 0 bases short and J 6 bases short, with 13 bases between. This chain's CDR3 is CASSLVAGSSQPQHF. CDR3 DNA sequence: TGCGCCAGCAGCTTGGTTGCGGGATCAAGTCAGCCCCAGCATTTT.

The chain joins TRBV11-2 to TRBJ2-7, with 11 bases lining up with TRBD2. This CDR3 spans 16 amino acids. CDR1 SGHAT and CDR2 FQNNGV come from the germline V gene. Trimming cost V 4 bases and J 0 bases; bases outside gene matches: 5. The CDR3 DNA sequence: TGTGCCAGCAGCTCCCGGACTAGCGGGTACTCCTACGAGCAGTACTTC. This translates into CASSSRTSGYSYEQYF.

The chain employs TRBV27 and TRBJ2-2; 7 positions agree with TRBD1. The junction had 2 bases not matched to a gene; V was cut back by 4 bases and J by 0 bases. The CDR3 is 15 residues long. Germline-derived CDR1 and CDR2 are MNHEY and SMNVEV (reference sequence). The CDR3 sequence: CASSSRGSNTGELFF. The CDR3 DNA is TGTGCCAGCAGTTCCAGGGGGTCGAACACCGGGGAGCTGTTTTTT.

The V call is TRBV27, the J call TRBJ1-2; D not resolved. CDR1 and CDR2 (germline): MNHEY, SMNVEV (reference sequence). Trimming shortened V by 2 bases and J by 8 bases, and 15 bases separated the two germline ends. There are 14 residues in the CDR3. Here the CDR3 reads CASSLRFEGRGYTF. CDR3 nucleotides: TGTGCCAGCAGTTTAAGGTTCGAGGGCAGGGGCTACACCTTC.

In DNA form, the CDR3 reads TGTGCCATCAGTGAGGGTGGAAACACCATATATTTT. This translates into CAISEGGNTIYF. The chain couples TRBV10-3 to TRBJ1-3; D is unresolved. There are 12 residues in the CDR3. The V and J ends lost 2 bases and 3 bases respectively, with 2 bases between them. The V gene's germline CDR1 is ENHRY and CDR2 SYGVKD.

The chain combines TRBV7-2 with TRBJ2-1; 16 bases agree with TRBD2. This CDR3 has 18 residues. CDR1 SGHTA and CDR2 FQGNSA come from the germline V gene. Trimming cost V 5 bases and J 7 bases; bases outside gene matches: 11. This CDR3 is CASSPGTSGRAAENEQFF. As DNA, the CDR3 is TGTGCCAGCAGCCCCGGGACTAGCGGGAGGGCCGCGGAAAATGAGCAGTTCTTC.

The chain is built from TRBV27 and TRBJ2-5, with 7 positions matching TRBD2. The V gene's germline CDR1 is MNHEY and CDR2 SMNVEV (reference sequence). CDR3 length equals 15 residues. With 1 base clipped from V and 0 bases from J, the junction kept 2 bases outside the gene matches. As DNA, the CDR3 is TGTGCCAGCAGTTTATGGGCGGGGGACCAAGAGACCCAGTACTTC. Its protein product is CASSLWAGDQETQYF.

This clone came up once. The chain recombines TRBV27 with TRBJ2-4, with a tentative D call TRBD1 (6 bases). Germline CDR1 reads MNHEY; CDR2 reads SMNVEV (reference sequence). The CDR3 sequence is 14 residues long. V was trimmed by 3 bases and J by 2 bases, leaving 8 bases between them. Written as DNA, the CDR3 is TGTGCCAGCAGTTTCACAGGGCCCAAAAACATTCAGTACTTC. This codes for CASSFTGPKNIQYF.

CDR3 sequence: CASRGTGNTDTQYF. Here the CDR3 DNA reads TGTGCCAGCAGGGGGACAGGGAATACAGATACGCAGTATTTT. The rearrangement links TRBV2 to TRBJ2-3; 9 bases fit TRBD1. The CDR3 runs to 14 residues. The ends lost 6 bases at V and 3 bases at J; junction bases unmatched: 4. Germline values: CDR1 SNHLY, CDR2 FYNNEI.

The rearrangement links TRBV27 to TRBJ2-1, with 8 bases identical to TRBD2. V lost 6 bases, J lost 3 bases, and 7 bases stayed unmatched. CDR1 MNHEY and CDR2 SMNVEV come from the germline V gene (reference sequence). The CDR3 totals 15 residues. CDR3 nucleotide sequence: TGTGCCAGCAGCCTGGGACTAGATTACTACAATGAGCAGTTCTTC. Protein sequence: CASSLGLDYYNEQFF.

V is TRBV4-3 and J is TRBJ1-1, with D uncertain. In germline, CDR1 is LGHNA, CDR2 YSLEER. V lost 0 bases, J lost 7 bases, and 9 bases lay in between. This CDR3 contains 13 residues. The CDR3 is CASSQDLGSEAFF. CDR3 DNA: TGCGCCAGCAGCCAAGATCTGGGGAGTGAAGCTTTCTTT.

This chain links TRBV4-3 with TRBJ1-2, with D perhaps TRBD1 (5 bases). The CDR3 is 13 residues long. V lost 0 bases and J lost 6, with 8 bases in between. CDR1 and CDR2 (germline): LGHNA, YSLEER. The CDR3 region is CASSQDTGDGYTF. Written as DNA, the CDR3 is TGCGCCAGCAGCCAAGATACGGGGGATGGCTACACCTTC.

This chain connects TRBV29-1 to TRBJ2-1; 9 nucleotides line up with TRBD2. CDR1 is SQVTM, CDR2 ANQGSEA, per germline. The CDR3 contains 14 residues. Trimming took 7 bases from V and 4 from J; bases not matched to a gene: 8. CDR3 DNA: TGCAGCGCCCCAAGGCGGGGGGGTTACAATGAGCAGTTCTTC. This translates into CSAPRRGGYNEQFF.

This clone is termed medium-sized. The V call is TRBV9, the J call TRBJ2-5; TRBD1 agrees at 7 bases. With 6 bases clipped from V and 5 bases from J, the junction kept 7 bases outside the gene matches. This CDR3 is 13 amino acids long. Germline assignment: CDR1 SGDLS and CDR2 YYNGEE. CDR3 DNA sequence: TGTGCCAGCATTAGGGGGCGCAGGGAGACCCAGTACTTC. The encoded protein is CASIRGRRETQYF. The variable domain in full, with the rest retrieved from reference TRBV9 and TRBJ2-5, is DSGVTQTPKHLITATGQRVTLRCSPRSGDLSVYWYQQSLDQGLQFLIQYYNGEERAKGNILERFSAQQFPDLHSELNLSSLELGDSALYFCASIRGRRETQYFGPGTRLLVL.

The chain is built from TRBV6-4 and TRBJ2-1; 12 positions match TRBD2. The CDR3 is made up of 17 amino acids. Losses at the gene ends were 2 bases for V and 7 bases for J; bases not matched to a gene: 9. The germline gives CDR1 MRHNA, CDR2 SNTAGT. CDR3: CASSDGLAGGPWNEQFF. CDR3 nucleotide sequence: TGTGCCAGCAGTGACGGGCTAGCGGGGGGGCCGTGGAATGAGCAGTTCTTC.